This T cell receptor (beta chain) was sequenced during a study of T cell responses to AZD1222 COVID-19 vaccine. Study-level results: Seropositive status at baseline applied to only six AZD1222 recipients. Distributed over spike, vaccine-associated CD4 TCRs predominated at 160-218 and 743-854.

The germline V gene has CDR1 MNHEY and CDR2 SVGAGI. This CDR3 comprises 12 residues. Trimming left V 5 bases short and J 8 bases short, with 10 bases between. In the case of this clone: Its antigen is still unknown.

The data were produced by immunoSEQ multiplex PCR, yet TCRdb's version contains in-frame clones alone and is incomplete. The sample includes approximately 120,000 clones, nearly 95% of them seen just once. This sequence was found in an adult in good health. The V gene is TRBV6-5, the J gene TRBJ2-4; the D is unclear. Sample: peripheral blood, taken on day 0 of AZD1222 vaccination. DNA for the CDR3: TGTGCCAGCAGTCCCTCAGAGGACATTCAGTACTTC. Protein product: CASSPSEDIQYF.